A selection of T cell receptor beta chains follows, all from one sample in a study of molecular identifiers for immune sequencing clone quantification. TCRdb reanalysed the PCR reads using MiXCR and keeps one entry per CDR3 protein. The sample carries just under 65,000 distinct CDR3 sequences, 15% to 20% recorded once. The sequenced material came from naive CD8+ T cells from blood, with Jurkat cell RNA spiked in. The receptors here all came from a human donor in good health. Some libraries in this study had Jurkat cell RNA spiked in. CDR3s include the opening cysteine and the closing phenylalanine or tryptophan. The order of the fields is clone size, D gene, J gene, V gene, CDR3 protein, CDR3 DNA. D genes are given only for firm matches. Clone size is stated in some rows and not others, as once, few, many or a class when expanded.

-,-,TRBJ2-1,TRBV27,CAISDSNNEQFF,TGTGCCATCTCGGACAGCAACAATGAGCAGTTCTTC
many,-,TRBJ2-7,TRBV4-1,CASSLGGPTYEQYF,TGCGCCAGCAGCCTTGGGGGACCGACCTACGAGCAGTACTTC
once,-,TRBJ1-1,TRBV4-3,CASGQVEGNTEAFF,TGCGCCAGCGGCCAAGTAGAGGGGAACACTGAAGCTTTCTTT
once,-,TRBJ1-6,TRBV4-1,CASSQVESLVPLHF,TGCGCCAGCAGCCAAGTCGAGTCCCTTGTTCCCCTCCACTTT
many,TRBD1,TRBJ2-7,TRBV5-6,CASSYVTGTGIYEQYF,TGTGCCAGCAGCTACGTAACCGGGACAGGGATTTACGAGCAGTACTTC
many,TRBD2,TRBJ2-1,TRBV28,CASLPGTSSYNEQFF,TGTGCCAGCCTTCCCGGGACTAGCTCCTACAATGAGCAGTTCTTC
many,-,TRBJ2-5,TRBV28,CASGESSEETQYF,TGTGCCAGCGGAGAGAGTTCCGAAGAGACCCAGTACTTC
many,-,TRBJ2-3,TRBV24-1,CATSDPLGEVGRSTDTQYF,TGTGCCACCAGTGACCCCTTAGGGGAGGTGGGGCGTAGCACAGATACGCAGTATTTT
many,TRBD2,TRBJ2-4,TRBV9,CASSLGLAGPGNIQYF,TGTGCCAGCAGCCTAGGACTAGCGGGACCTGGAAACATTCAGTACTTC
-,TRBD2,TRBJ2-3,TRBV4-2,CASSPRLAGGHPPDTRYF,TGTGCCAGCAGCCCCCGGCTAGCGGGAGGCCATCCCCCAGATACGCGGTATTTT
many,-,TRBJ2-4,TRBV12-3/TRBV12-4,CASSLSASGDIQYF,TGTGCCAGCAGTTTATCGGCTAGTGGTGACATTCAGTACTTC
-,TRBD1,TRBJ1-2,TRBV12-3/TRBV12-4,CASSRDRGLGGYTF,TGTGCCAGCAGCAGAGACAGGGGGCTAGGAGGCTACACCTTC
many,TRBD2,TRBJ2-3,TRBV6-2/TRBV6-3,CASSNGTRSDTQYF,TGTGCCAGCAGTAACGGGACTAGATCAGATACGCAGTATTTT
many,-,TRBJ2-2,TRBV19,CASSIFIGELTGELFF,TGTGCCAGTAGTATCTTTATCGGCGAATTGACCGGGGAGCTGTTTTTT
many,TRBD2,TRBJ2-3,TRBV30,CAWSSGLAGWSTDTQYF,TGTGCCTGGAGTTCCGGACTAGCGGGCTGGAGCACAGATACGCAGTATTTT
few,TRBD2,TRBJ2-1,TRBV6-5,CASSYPGTRAPSSYNEQFF,TGTGCCAGCAGTTACCCAGGGACTAGAGCCCCTAGCTCCTACAATGAGCAGTTCTTC
many,-,TRBJ2-3,TRBV24-1,CATSDHDGVTASSTDTQYF,TGTGCCACCAGTGACCACGACGGGGTGACAGCGTCTAGCACAGATACGCAGTATTTT
many,TRBD2,TRBJ2-7,TRBV12-3/TRBV12-4,CASSLTSSHYEQYF,TGTGCCAGCAGCCTGACTAGCTCACACTACGAGCAGTACTTC
many,-,TRBJ2-2,TRBV4-1,CASSPRQNTGELFF,TGCGCCAGCAGTCCAAGGCAGAACACCGGGGAGCTGTTTTTT
many,-,TRBJ2-1,TRBV30,CAYGGQPYNEQFF,TGTGCCTATGGAGGACAGCCCTACAATGAGCAGTTCTTC
-,-,TRBJ2-7,TRBV5-4,CASSLERAEQYF,TGTGCCAGCAGCTTGGAACGGGCCGAGCAGTACTTC
many,-,TRBJ1-1,TRBV27,CASSSGRTEAFF,TGTGCCAGCAGTAGCGGCCGCACTGAAGCTTTCTTT
many,TRBD2,TRBJ2-1,TRBV29-1,CSIRASGSYEQFF,TGCAGCATTAGGGCTAGCGGGAGCTATGAGCAGTTCTTC
once,TRBD1,TRBJ2-5,TRBV13,CASSRLDDRGIEKTQYF,TGTGCCAGCAGCCGACTCGACGACAGGGGTATCGAAAAGACCCAGTACTTC